This is a list of T cell receptor beta chains from one sample in a study of T cell responses to AZD1222 COVID-19 vaccine. Measured with immunoSEQ multiplex PCR; TCRdb has only the in-frame clones, and not every one. The top ten clones hold roughly 5% of a sample with about 78,000 clones, over 75% of them seen once. The source material was peripheral blood, sampled on day 0 of MenACWY control vaccination. The receptors were sampled from an adult in good health. CDR3s include the opening cysteine and the closing phenylalanine or tryptophan. A D gene is named only where the DNA matches it firmly. Size values are once, few and many counts, or a class for expanded clones, and some rows have none.

clone size	V gene	D gene	J gene	CDR3 protein	CDR3 DNA
NA	TRBV24-1	TRBD2	TRBJ2-2	CATAGGANTGELFF	TGTGCCACCGCGGGGGGGGCGAACACCGGGGAGCTGTTTTTT
NA	TRBV3-1/TRBV3-2	NA	TRBJ2-5	CASEGVGETQYF	TGTGCCAGCGAAGGGGTAGGCGAGACCCAGTACTTC
NA	TRBV7-9	NA	TRBJ1-1	CASSSIAGLNTEAFF	TGTGCCAGCAGCTCCATCGCGGGGTTAAACACTGAAGCTTTCTTT
NA	TRBV18	TRBD1	TRBJ1-2	CASSPQGEGYGYTF	TGTGCCAGCTCACCCCAGGGGGAAGGCTATGGCTACACCTTC
NA	TRBV12-3/TRBV12-4	TRBD1	TRBJ2-7	CASSSGTGLEQYF	TGTGCCAGCAGTTCCGGGACAGGCCTTGAGCAGTACTTC
few	TRBV18	NA	TRBJ1-6	CASSPMEDSPLHF	TGTGCCAGCTCACCAATGGAAGATTCACCCCTCCACTTT
NA	TRBV9	NA	TRBJ2-7	CASSVGMGFSYEQYF	TGTGCCAGCAGCGTAGGGATGGGTTTCTCCTACGAGCAGTACTTC
few	TRBV5-6	NA	TRBJ1-3	CASSTGSGNTIYF	TGTGCCAGCAGCACAGGCTCTGGAAACACCATATATTTT
NA	TRBV3-1/TRBV3-2	NA	TRBJ2-4	CASSQGPGEYIQYF	TGTGCCAGCAGCCAAGGACCGGGTGAATACATTCAGTACTTC
NA	TRBV27	TRBD1	TRBJ2-2	CASGPTGGTGELFF	TGTGCCAGCGGCCCCACAGGGGGCACCGGGGAGCTGTTTTTT
NA	TRBV7-3	TRBD2	TRBJ2-1	CASSSTGLAGPYNEQFF	TGTGCCAGCAGCTCGACCGGACTAGCGGGGCCGTACAATGAGCAGTTCTTC
NA	TRBV5-1	NA	TRBJ1-5	CASSPEGGNQPQHF	TGCGCCAGCAGCCCGGAGGGCGGTAATCAGCCCCAGCATTTT
once	TRBV27	TRBD1	TRBJ1-2	CASSMNNRGPYGYTF	TGTGCCAGCAGTATGAACAACAGGGGACCCTATGGCTACACCTTC
NA	TRBV7-2	NA	TRBJ2-7	CASSLGLVLEQYF	TGTGCCAGCAGCCTGGGACTTGTACTAGAGCAGTACTTC
NA	TRBV5-1	NA	TRBJ2-2	CASSQSTENTGELFF	TGCGCCAGCAGCCAATCTACAGAGAACACCGGGGAGCTGTTTTTT
NA	TRBV5-4	TRBD2	TRBJ2-3	CASSPERGKADTQYF	TGTGCCAGCAGCCCCGAGCGGGGGAAGGCAGATACGCAGTATTTT
NA	TRBV7-6	NA	TRBJ2-3	CASSLVQGDTQYF	TGTGCCAGCAGCTTAGTCCAGGGAGATACGCAGTATTTT
NA	TRBV5-4	TRBD1	TRBJ1-2	CASSSGTGGYGYTF	TGTGCCAGCAGCTCCGGGACAGGAGGATATGGCTACACCTTC
NA	TRBV29-1	NA	TRBJ1-2	CSVILEGNYGYTF	TGCAGCGTGATACTTGAGGGCAACTATGGCTACACCTTC